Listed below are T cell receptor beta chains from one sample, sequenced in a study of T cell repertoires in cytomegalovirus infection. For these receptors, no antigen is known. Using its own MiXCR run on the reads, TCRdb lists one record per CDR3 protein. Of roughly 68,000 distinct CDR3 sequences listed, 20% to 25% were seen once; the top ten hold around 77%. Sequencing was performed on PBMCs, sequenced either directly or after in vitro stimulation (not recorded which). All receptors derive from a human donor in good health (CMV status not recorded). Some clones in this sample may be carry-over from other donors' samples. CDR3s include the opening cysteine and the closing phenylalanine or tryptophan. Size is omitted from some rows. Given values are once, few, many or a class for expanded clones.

CASSVDVGNTEAFF	TRBV9	TRBJ1-1	-
CASSLPISGKTSTDTQYF	TRBV7-2	TRBJ2-3	many
CASSLGLAKGEQFF	TRBV2	TRBJ2-1	-
CASSFGQRNEKLFF	TRBV7-2	TRBJ1-4	-
CASSKGQVGNQPQHF	TRBV28	TRBJ1-5	many
CASSLQGFIDEQYF	TRBV5-1	TRBJ2-7	-
CASSLQREVVDTRYF	TRBV27	TRBJ2-3	-
CASSQYMNTEAFF	TRBV28	TRBJ1-1	few
CSVSISGGSTQYF	TRBV20-1	TRBJ2-3	-
CASSFLAGGFGEQYF	TRBV7-2	TRBJ2-7	few
CASKSGRRRDTGELFF	TRBV2	TRBJ2-2	few
CASRTITGTQIEQYF	TRBV6-2/TRBV6-3	TRBJ2-7	many
CATASRGGNQPQHF	TRBV6-5	TRBJ1-5	many
CATSEHNTGELFF	TRBV24-1	TRBJ2-2	-
CSVEGFQDYLNNEQFF	TRBV29-1	TRBJ2-1	-
CATSVSGGGITDTQYF	TRBV24-1	TRBJ2-3	-
CASSSNRDYDHEQFF	TRBV7-6	TRBJ2-1	few
CASSTGGTQYF	TRBV7-9	TRBJ2-5	few
CASRTDRGPYNEQFF	TRBV28	TRBJ2-1	few
CASSQVLSSGQYEQYF	TRBV4-2	TRBJ2-7	few
CASSLSGTRTQYF	TRBV7-2	TRBJ2-3	many
CASSLGSGTGWQNSPLHF	TRBV5-4	TRBJ1-6	many
CASSLLAGGSTDTQYF	TRBV7-8	TRBJ2-3	many